These T cell receptor beta chains were read from a single sample in a study of blood T cell repertoires in COVID-19. Assay: immunoSEQ multiplex PCR; the TCRdb copy retains only in-frame clones and omits some. Among a few hundred thousand clones listed, about 83% were seen once. The sequenced sample was peripheral blood. These TCRs come from a woman between 45 and 65 years old with acute or convalescent COVID-19. Both conserved end residues are part of each CDR3. The D gene is left open where the match is weak. Size values are once, few and many counts, or a class for expanded clones, and some rows have none.

V gene: TRBV2; D gene: TRBD1; clone size: once; J gene: TRBJ1-5; CDR3 protein: CASRRDRGISNQPQHF; CDR3 DNA: TGTGCCAGCAGGAGGGACAGGGGAATAAGCAATCAGCCCCAGCATTTT
V gene: TRBV9; D gene: .; clone size: .; J gene: TRBJ2-7; CDR3 protein: CASSVVPRGEQYF; CDR3 DNA: TGTGCCAGCAGCGTAGTACCCCGCGGCGAGCAGTACTTC
V gene: TRBV5-4; D gene: TRBD1; clone size: .; J gene: TRBJ1-3; CDR3 protein: CASRLQGAGGNTIYF; CDR3 DNA: TGTGCCAGCAGGCTACAGGGGGCTGGTGGAAACACCATATATTTT
V gene: TRBV7-8; D gene: .; clone size: once; J gene: TRBJ2-5; CDR3 protein: CASSWIPDRQETQYF; CDR3 DNA: TGTGCCAGCAGCTGGATCCCTGACAGGCAAGAGACCCAGTACTTC
V gene: TRBV9; D gene: TRBD1; clone size: .; J gene: TRBJ1-2; CDR3 protein: CASSVLTGGDGYTF; CDR3 DNA: TGTGCCAGCAGCGTGTTGACAGGGGGCGATGGCTACACCTTC
V gene: TRBV5-4; D gene: TRBD2; clone size: .; J gene: TRBJ2-1; CDR3 protein: CASSFGTSGYNEQFF; CDR3 DNA: TGTGCCAGCAGCTTTGGGACTAGCGGCTACAATGAGCAGTTCTTC
V gene: TRBV5-1; D gene: .; clone size: .; J gene: TRBJ2-1; CDR3 protein: CASSLGQPVSEQFF; CDR3 DNA: TGCGCCAGCAGCTTAGGACAGCCAGTTTCAGAGCAGTTCTTC
V gene: TRBV7-9; D gene: TRBD2; clone size: .; J gene: TRBJ2-5; CDR3 protein: CASSTSGETQYF; CDR3 DNA: TGTGCCAGCAGCACTAGCGGAGAGACCCAGTACTTC
V gene: TRBV7-6; D gene: .; clone size: .; J gene: TRBJ2-3; CDR3 protein: CASGSPAGLDTQYF; CDR3 DNA: TGTGCCAGCGGCTCCCCGGCTGGGCTAGATACGCAGTATTTT
V gene: TRBV9; D gene: .; clone size: .; J gene: TRBJ1-6; CDR3 protein: CASAPTVLVNSPLHF; CDR3 DNA: TGTGCCAGCGCCCCCACAGTACTCGTTAATTCACCCCTCCACTTT